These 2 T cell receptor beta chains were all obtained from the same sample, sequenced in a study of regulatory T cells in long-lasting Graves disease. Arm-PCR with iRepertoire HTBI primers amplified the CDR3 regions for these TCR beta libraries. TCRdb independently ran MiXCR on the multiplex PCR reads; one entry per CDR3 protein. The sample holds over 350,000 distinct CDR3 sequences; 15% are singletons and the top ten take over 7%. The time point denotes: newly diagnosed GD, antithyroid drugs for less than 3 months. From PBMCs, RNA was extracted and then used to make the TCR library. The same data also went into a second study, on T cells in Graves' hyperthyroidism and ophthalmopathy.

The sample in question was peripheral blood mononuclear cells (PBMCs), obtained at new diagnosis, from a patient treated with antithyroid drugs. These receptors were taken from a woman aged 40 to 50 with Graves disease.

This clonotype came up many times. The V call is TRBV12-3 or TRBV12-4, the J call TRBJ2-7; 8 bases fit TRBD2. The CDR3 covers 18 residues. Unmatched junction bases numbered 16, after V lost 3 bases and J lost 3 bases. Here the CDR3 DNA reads TGTGCCAGCAGTTTTAAGGTCCCGGGAGGGGGGGAAAACTACGAGCAGTACTTC. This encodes CASSFKVPGGGENYEQYF.

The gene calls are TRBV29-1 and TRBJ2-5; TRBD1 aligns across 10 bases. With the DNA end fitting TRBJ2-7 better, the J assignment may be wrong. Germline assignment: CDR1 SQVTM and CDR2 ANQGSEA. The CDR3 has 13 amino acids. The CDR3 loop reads CSVDWTGGYEQYF. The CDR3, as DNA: TGCAGCGTTGACTGGACAGGGGGTTACGAGCAGTACTTC.